The present T cell receptor (beta chain) was sequenced within a study of blood T cell repertoires in COVID-19. As for the study in general: Acute and convalescent COVID-19 samples came from the United States, Italy and Spain. PBMCs, B-cell-depleted T cells, or T cells provided the cDNA or gDNA that made up the material.

The authors' processing: How many nucleated cells were present was estimated from reference gene primer amplification. TCRdb keeps only in-frame clones here, not all; method: immunoSEQ multiplex PCR. The V and J calls and the clone size are those of that table, but D and trimming were determined from the DNA. The sample includes about 66,000 clones, 85% to 90% seen only once; the top ten take 5.5% to 7%. Between the trimmed V and J ends, which lost 2 bases and 7 bases, there was a span of 13 bases. The germline V gene has CDR1 SNHLY and CDR2 FYNNEI. The length of the CDR3 is 14 residues. The sequenced material came from peripheral blood. The chain couples TRBV2 to TRBJ2-3, with a possible D match to TRBD1 (6 bases). This TCR derives from a man aged 50-60 years with active COVID-19. CDR3 sequence reads: CASSESRTVNTQYF. CDR3 DNA sequence: TGTGCCAGCAGTGAAAGCAGGACAGTCAATACGCAGTATTTT.